The rows below give T cell receptor beta chains drawn from one sample of a study of low-dose radiotherapy and immunotherapy resistance in tumors. TCRdb reanalysed the reads using MiXCR and keeps one entry per CDR3 protein. The table records over 65,000 distinct CDR3 sequences, around 17% of them present only once. The sequencing here drew on PBMCs, taken before treatment. These receptors originate from a male donor with prostate cancer. CDR3s include the opening cysteine and the closing phenylalanine or tryptophan. D genes are given only for firm matches. Rows may omit the clone size; those that give it use once, few, many or a size class.

clone_size j_call v_call cdr3_length d_call cdr3_nt cdr3_aa
many TRBJ1-2 TRBV7-9 13 - TGTGCCAGCAGCCCGGACAATAACTATGGCTACACCTTC CASSPDNNYGYTF
- TRBJ2-2 TRBV20-1 15 - - CSAPKQPGNGELFFF
many TRBJ2-4 TRBV2 14 TRBD2 TGTGCCAGTGTATCTAGCGGAATAAAAAACATTCAGTACTTC CASVSSGIKNIQYF
many TRBJ1-3 TRBV7-2 16 TRBD1 TGTGCCAGCAGCTTAGGGACAGGGGTTTTTGGAAACACCATATATTTT CASSLGTGVFGNTIYF
many TRBJ2-1 TRBV7-8 17 TRBD2 TGTGCCAGCAGCTTAGCGCTACGCGGGGGAAACTACAATGAGCAGTTCTTC CASSLALRGGNYNEQFF
many TRBJ2-1 TRBV6-2/TRBV6-3 14 TRBD1 TGTGCCAGCACACCGGGACAGACATACAATGAGCAGTTCTTC CASTPGQTYNEQFF
many TRBJ2-1 TRBV20-1 16 TRBD2 TGCAGTGCGAGACTAGCGGGGGCGAAAATATACAATGAGCAGTTCTTC CSARLAGAKIYNEQFF
many TRBJ1-2 TRBV3-1 13 TRBD1 TGTGCCAGCAGCCTTGGGACAGTCTATGGCTACACCTTC CASSLGTVYGYTF
many TRBJ2-7 TRBV6-6 14 - TGTGCCAGCAGTCACCGGGGGAACTCCTACGAGCAGTACTTC CASSHRGNSYEQYF
- TRBJ2-2 TRBV5-1 14 - TGCGCCAGCACCCTTGGGGCAAACACCGGGGAGCTGTTTTTT CASTLGANTGELFF
many TRBJ2-1 TRBV4-2 17 TRBD2 TGTGCCAGCAGCCAGGGACTAGCGGGGCGAATTTACAATGAGCAGTTCTTC CASSQGLAGRIYNEQFF
many TRBJ2-7 TRBV4-2 18 TRBD2 TGTGCCAGCAGCCAGACCTTTTCTAGCGGAGATCTGTCCTACGAGCAGTACTTC CASSQTFSSGDLSYEQYF
many TRBJ2-4 TRBV15 20 - TGTGCCACCAGCAGATCCCGGGGCCCCCCGCGGCTGTCGGCCAAAAACATTCAGTACTTC CATSRSRGPPRLSAKNIQYF
many TRBJ2-1 TRBV7-9 14 TRBD2 TGTGCCAGCAGCACTACGACTAGCGCCAATGAGCAGTTCTTC CASSTTTSANEQFF
many TRBJ1-4 TRBV7-2 16 TRBD1 TGTGCCAGCAGCTTAAGGGCCGACAGGGCCAATGAAAAACTGTTTTTT CASSLRADRANEKLFF
- TRBJ1-5 TRBV5-1 15 - TGCGCCAGCAGCTCTTCGGGTCTCGGCAATCAGCCCCAGCATTTT CASSSSGLGNQPQHF